These 8 T cell receptor beta chains were sequenced from one sample in a study of blood T cell repertoires in COVID-19. Method: immunoSEQ multiplex PCR; TCRdb's copy keeps in-frame clones and lacks some. This table holds around 300,000 clones, roughly 90% found once. The source material was peripheral blood. The source of these receptors is a woman aged 50 to 60 with active or convalescent COVID-19.

The chain carries TRBV11-1 and TRBJ2-7; TRBD2 might be the D (6 bases). The V end was cut by 5 bases, the J end by 7 bases, with 21 bases between. Per germline, CDR1 SGHAT and CDR2 FQDESV (reference sequence). The CDR3 is made up of 15 amino acids. This chain's CDR3 is CASSPLWSGRNEQYF. DNA of the CDR3: TGTGCCAGCAGCCCCCTCTGGAGCGGGCGCAATGAGCAGTACTTC.

This chain joins TRBV20-1 and TRBJ2-7; D is perhaps TRBD2 (5 bases). Per the germline V gene, CDR1 is DFQATT and CDR2 is SNEGSKA (reference sequence). The CDR3 sequence is 15 residues long. V was trimmed by 3 bases and J by 0 bases, leaving 15 bases between them. The DNA for the CDR3 is TGCAGTGCTAGTAATCGTCCGGGGTACTCCTACGAGCAGTACTTC. It specifies CSASNRPGYSYEQYF.

V and J are TRBV5-1 and TRBJ2-1, with 7 bases lining up with TRBD1. Germline V gene sequence: CDR1 SGHRS, CDR2 YFSETQ. J was trimmed by 7 bases and V by 2 bases; bases with no gene match: 3. This CDR3 has 13 residues. CDR3 coding DNA: TGCGCCAGCAGCTTTGACAGGGAAAATGAGCAGTTCTTC. Encoded protein: CASSFDRENEQFF.

The V and J genes are TRBV7-9 and TRBJ2-7; unclear D gene. The V gene's germline CDR1 is SEHNR and CDR2 FQNEAQ (reference sequence). V lost 1 base and J 3 bases, leaving 10 bases between the germline ends. The CDR3 has 14 residues. The chain's CDR3 is CASSLVGPYYEQYF. The CDR3 DNA reads TGTGCCAGCAGCTTAGTTGGTCCCTACTACGAGCAGTACTTC. Full variable domain (outside the CDR3, taken from reference TRBV7-9 and TRBJ2-7): DTGVSQNPRHKITKRGQNVTFRCDPISEHNRLYWYRQTLGQGPEFLTYFQNEAQLEKSRLLSDRFSAERPKGSFSTLEIQRTEQGDSAMYLCASSLVGPYYEQYFGPGTRLTVT.

The V gene is TRBV6-5, the J gene TRBJ1-1; 8 positions match TRBD1. After removal of 3 bases from V and 5 bases from J, the junction contained 5 bases not matched to a gene. The CDR3 runs 14 residues. Germline values: CDR1 MNHEY, CDR2 SVGAGI. CDR3 region: CASSYDRGGTEAFF. The CDR3 region has the DNA TGTGCCAGCAGTTATGACAGGGGAGGAACTGAAGCTTTCTTT.

V usage is TRBV7-3 and J usage is TRBJ2-1; D gene ambiguous. Germline V gene data show CDR1 as SGHTA and CDR2 as FQGTGA. Trimming left V 4 bases short and J 7 bases short, with 11 bases between. The CDR3 has 13 residues. The CDR3: CASSYIGENEQFF. CDR3 nucleotides: TGTGCCAGCAGCTATATCGGTGAGAATGAGCAGTTCTTC.

On this clone itself: Other DNA sequences in the same sample also yield this CDR3. The gene calls are TRBV19 and TRBJ1-5; 9 nucleotides line up with TRBD1. This CDR3 is 12 amino acids long. In germline, CDR1 is LNHDA, CDR2 SQIVND (reference sequence). V was pared by 9 bases and J by 4 bases, with 1 base of the junction left unmatched. CDR3 region: CASGQGNQPQHF. The CDR3 coding sequence is TGTGCCAGCGGACAGGGGAATCAGCCCCAGCATTTT.

This chain links TRBV7-9 with TRBJ1-3, with 7 bases matching TRBD1. Germline CDR1 SEHNR, CDR2 FQNEAQ (reference sequence). CDR3 length: 15 residues. The trim removed 5 bases at V and 3 bases at J, leaving 7 bases unmatched. The CDR3 here is CASSLQGLIGNTIYF. As DNA, the CDR3 is TGTGCCAGCAGCCTACAGGGGTTAATTGGAAACACCATATATTTT.